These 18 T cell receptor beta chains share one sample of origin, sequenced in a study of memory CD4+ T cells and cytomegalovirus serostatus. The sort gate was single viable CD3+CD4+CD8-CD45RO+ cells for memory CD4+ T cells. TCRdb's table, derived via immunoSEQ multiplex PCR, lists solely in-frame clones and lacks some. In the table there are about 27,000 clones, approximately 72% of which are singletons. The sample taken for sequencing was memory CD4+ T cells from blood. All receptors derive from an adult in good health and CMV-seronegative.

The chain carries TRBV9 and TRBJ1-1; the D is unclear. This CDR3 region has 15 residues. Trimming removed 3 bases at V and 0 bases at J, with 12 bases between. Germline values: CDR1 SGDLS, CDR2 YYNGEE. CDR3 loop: CASSGGRVMNTEAFF. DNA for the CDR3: TGTGCCAGCAGCGGTGGGAGGGTCATGAACACTGAAGCTTTCTTT. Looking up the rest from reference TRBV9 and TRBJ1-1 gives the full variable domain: DSGVTQTPKHLITATGQRVTLRCSPRSGDLSVYWYQQSLDQGLQFLIQYYNGEERAKGNILERFSAQQFPDLHSELNLSSLELGDSALYFCASSGGRVMNTEAFFGQGTRLTVV.

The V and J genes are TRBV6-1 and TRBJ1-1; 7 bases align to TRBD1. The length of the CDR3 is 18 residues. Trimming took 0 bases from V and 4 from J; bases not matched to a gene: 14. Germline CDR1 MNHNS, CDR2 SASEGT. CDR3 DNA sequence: TGTGCCAGCAGTGAAGCGCGACAGGGTGATTGGTCGGGCACTGAAGCTTTCTTT. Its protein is CASSEARQGDWSGTEAFF.

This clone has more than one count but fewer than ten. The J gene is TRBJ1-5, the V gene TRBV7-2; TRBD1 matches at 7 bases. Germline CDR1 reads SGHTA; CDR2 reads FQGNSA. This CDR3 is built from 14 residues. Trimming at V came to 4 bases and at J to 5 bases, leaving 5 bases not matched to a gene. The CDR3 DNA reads TGTGCCAGCAGCTCCACAGGGGCACATCAGCCCCAGCATTTT. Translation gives CASSSTGAHQPQHF.

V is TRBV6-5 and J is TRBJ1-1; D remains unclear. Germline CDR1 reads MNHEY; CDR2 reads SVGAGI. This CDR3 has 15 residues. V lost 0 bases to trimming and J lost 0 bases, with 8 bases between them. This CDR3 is CASSYSTVMNTEAFF. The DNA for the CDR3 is TGTGCCAGCAGTTACTCAACAGTGATGAACACTGAAGCTTTCTTT.

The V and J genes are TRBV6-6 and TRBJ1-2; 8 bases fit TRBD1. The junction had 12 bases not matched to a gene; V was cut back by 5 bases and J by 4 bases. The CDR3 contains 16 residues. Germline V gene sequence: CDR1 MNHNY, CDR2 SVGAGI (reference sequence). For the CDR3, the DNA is TGTGCCAGCAGTACCGTATCGGGACAGGAGTCCTATGGCTACACCTTC. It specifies CASSTVSGQESYGYTF.

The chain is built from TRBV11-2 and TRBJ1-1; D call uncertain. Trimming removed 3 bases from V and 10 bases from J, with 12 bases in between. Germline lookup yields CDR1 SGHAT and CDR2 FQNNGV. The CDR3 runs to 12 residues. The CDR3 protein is CASSLQAFGAFF. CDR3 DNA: TGTGCCAGCAGCTTGCAGGCTTTCGGAGCTTTCTTT.

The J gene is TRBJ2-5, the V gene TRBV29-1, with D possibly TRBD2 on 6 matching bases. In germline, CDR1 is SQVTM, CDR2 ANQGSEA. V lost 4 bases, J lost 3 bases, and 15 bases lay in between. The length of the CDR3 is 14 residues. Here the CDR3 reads CSVGDSGGKETQYF. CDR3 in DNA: TGCAGCGTTGGGGACTCGGGTGGGAAAGAGACCCAGTACTTC.

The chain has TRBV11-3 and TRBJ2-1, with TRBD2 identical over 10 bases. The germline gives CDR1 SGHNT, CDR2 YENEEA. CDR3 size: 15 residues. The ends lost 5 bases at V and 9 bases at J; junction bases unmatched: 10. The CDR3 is CASSRSGGAIVEQFF. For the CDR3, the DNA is TGTGCCAGCAGCCGCAGCGGGGGGGCGATTGTTGAGCAGTTCTTC.

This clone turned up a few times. The CDR3 here is CAIGGHRNTEAFF. In DNA form, the CDR3 reads TGTGCCATCGGTGGACACCGGAACACTGAAGCTTTCTTT. The chain combines TRBV10-3 with TRBJ1-1; weak D call: TRBD1 (5 bases). The CDR3 has 13 amino acids. Germline V lookup: CDR1 ENHRY, CDR2 SYGVKD. Deletions cut 8 bases from V and 1 base from J, with 11 bases between.

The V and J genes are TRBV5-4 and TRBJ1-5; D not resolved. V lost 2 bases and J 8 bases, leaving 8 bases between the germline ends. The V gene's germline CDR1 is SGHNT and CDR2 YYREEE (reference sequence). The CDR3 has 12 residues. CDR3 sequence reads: CASSFQSEPQHF. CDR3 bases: TGTGCCAGCAGCTTTCAGTCAGAGCCCCAGCATTTT.

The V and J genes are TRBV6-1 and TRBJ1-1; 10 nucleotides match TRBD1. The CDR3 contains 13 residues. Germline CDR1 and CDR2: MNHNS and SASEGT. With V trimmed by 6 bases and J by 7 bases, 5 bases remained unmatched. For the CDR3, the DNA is TGTGCCAGCAGGGGGGACAGGGGTGGTGAAGCTTTCTTT. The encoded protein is CASRGDRGGEAFF.

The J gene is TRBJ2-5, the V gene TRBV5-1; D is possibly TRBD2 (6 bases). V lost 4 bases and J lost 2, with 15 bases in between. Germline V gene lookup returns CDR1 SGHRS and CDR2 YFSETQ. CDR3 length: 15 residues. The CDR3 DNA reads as TGCGCCAGCAGCCAACAGAGCGGGCCGCAAGAGACCCAGTACTTC. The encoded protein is CASSQQSGPQETQYF. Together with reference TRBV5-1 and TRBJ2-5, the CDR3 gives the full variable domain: KAGVTQTPRYLIKTRGQQVTLSCSPISGHRSVSWYQQTPGQGLQFLFEYFSETQRNKGNFPGRFSGRQFSNSRSEMNVSTLELGDSALYLCASSQQSGPQETQYFGPGTRLLVL.

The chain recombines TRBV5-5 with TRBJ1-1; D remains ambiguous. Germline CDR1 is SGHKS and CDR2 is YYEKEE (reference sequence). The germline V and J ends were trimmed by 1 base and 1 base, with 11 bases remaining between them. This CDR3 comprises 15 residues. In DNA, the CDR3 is TGTGCCAGCAGCTTGTCAGTGTTAGGGAACACTGAAGCTTTCTTT. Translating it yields CASSLSVLGNTEAFF.

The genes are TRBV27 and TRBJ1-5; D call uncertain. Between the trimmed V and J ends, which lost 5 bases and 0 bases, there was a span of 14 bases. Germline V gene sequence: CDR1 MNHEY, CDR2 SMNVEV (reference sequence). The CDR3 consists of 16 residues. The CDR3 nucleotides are TGTGCCAGCAGTCCCAACCGGGTTAATAGCAATCAGCCCCAGCATTTT. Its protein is CASSPNRVNSNQPQHF.

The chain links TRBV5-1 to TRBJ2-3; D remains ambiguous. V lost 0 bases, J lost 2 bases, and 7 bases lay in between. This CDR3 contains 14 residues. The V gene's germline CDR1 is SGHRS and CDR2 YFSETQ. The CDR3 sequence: CASSLVTDTDTQYF. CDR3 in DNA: TGCGCCAGCAGCTTGGTAACTGACACAGATACGCAGTATTTT. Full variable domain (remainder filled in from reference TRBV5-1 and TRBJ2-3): KAGVTQTPRYLIKTRGQQVTLSCSPISGHRSVSWYQQTPGQGLQFLFEYFSETQRNKGNFPGRFSGRQFSNSRSEMNVSTLELGDSALYLCASSLVTDTDTQYFGPGTRLTVL.

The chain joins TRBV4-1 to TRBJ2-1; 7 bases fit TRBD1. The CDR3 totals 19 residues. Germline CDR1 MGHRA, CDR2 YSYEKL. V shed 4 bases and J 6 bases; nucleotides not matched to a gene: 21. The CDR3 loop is CASSPSQYSRQGAGNEQFF. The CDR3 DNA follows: TGCGCCAGCAGCCCTTCCCAATACTCCCGACAGGGTGCGGGCAATGAGCAGTTCTTC.

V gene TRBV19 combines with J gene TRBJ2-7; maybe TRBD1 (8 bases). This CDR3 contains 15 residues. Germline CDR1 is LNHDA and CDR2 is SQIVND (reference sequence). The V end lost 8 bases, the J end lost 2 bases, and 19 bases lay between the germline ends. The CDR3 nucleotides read TGTGCCAGTGCAATAGGACAGGGAGGGACCTACGAGCAGTACTTC. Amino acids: CASAIGQGGTYEQYF.

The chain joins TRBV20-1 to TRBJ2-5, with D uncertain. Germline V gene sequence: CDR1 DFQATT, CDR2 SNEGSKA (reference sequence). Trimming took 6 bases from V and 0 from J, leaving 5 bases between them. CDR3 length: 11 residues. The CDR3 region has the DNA TGCAGTGCCCAAAACCAAGAGACCCAGTACTTC. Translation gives CSAQNQETQYF.